The T cell receptor (beta chain) under discussion was sequenced for a study of T-cell reconstitution after alpha-beta-depleted transplantation in children. This clonotype was counted between two and nine times. Per the germline V gene, CDR1 is MGHRA and CDR2 is YSYEKL. CDR3 length: 17 residues. Unmatched junction bases numbered 13, after V lost 1 base and J lost 6 bases. A library of TCRbeta sequences, prepared with unique molecular identifiers, was generated. From the PCR reads, TCRdb called clonotypes with MiXCR, one entry per CDR3 protein. The table lists some 440,000 distinct CDR3 sequences, around 15% of them singletons.

The specimen comprised PBMCs, mostly from graft donor cells, sampled 360 days after TCRalphabeta/CD19-depleted stem cell transplant. The sequence came from a boy under three years old who had a stem cell transplant for Wiskott-Aldrich syndrome, so the T cells may come from the graft donor. This rearrangement joins TRBV4-1 to TRBJ2-3; 7 bases fit TRBD1. CDR3 nucleotide sequence: TGCGCCAGCAGCCAAGGACGCCGAGGGACAGTCATCGATACGCAGTATTTT. Translation gives CASSQGRRGTVIDTQYF.